Following are 20 T cell receptor beta chains from one sample sequenced in a study of identical twins. TCRdb processed the 5' RACE reads anew with MiXCR; each CDR3 protein has one entry. This sample yields fewer than 650,000 distinct CDR3 sequences, of which approximately 9.6% are seen a single time; roughly 3.2% belongs to the top ten. A further study also used this sample, focusing on yellow fever vaccine responses in identical twins.

Sequences were obtained from PBMCs. These receptors were taken from a woman aged 18-29 years in good health.

This clonotype showed up many times. The chain couples TRBV18 to TRBJ1-2, with D uncertain. This CDR3 spans 13 amino acids. Germline V CDR1 and CDR2: KGHSH, LQKENI. The V end was cut by 4 bases, the J end by 4 bases, with 10 bases between. The CDR3 here is CASSLRLRYGYTF. For the CDR3, the DNA is TGTGCCAGCTCACTACGGCTTCGCTATGGCTACACCTTC.

This clonotype has more than one count but fewer than ten. The chain joins TRBV12-3 or TRBV12-4 to TRBJ2-7, with D maybe TRBD2 (6 bases). The V gene lost 5 bases and the J gene lost 4 bases, with 12 bases spanning the gap. This CDR3 has 13 residues. CDR3 nucleotides: TGTGCCAGCAGTCCTAGGACTATTTACGAGCAGTACTTC. Its protein product is CASSPRTIYEQYF.

This chain links TRBV20-1 with TRBJ2-1; possibly TRBD1 or TRBD2 for D (6 bases each). The germline gives CDR1 DFQATT, CDR2 SNEGSKA (reference sequence). The CDR3 has 14 amino acids. The V and J ends lost 6 bases and 8 bases respectively, with 20 bases between them. CDR3 sequence reads: CSAHYRVRRDEQFF. CDR3 DNA sequence: TGCAGTGCCCACTACAGGGTACGGAGGGATGAGCAGTTCTTC.

V is TRBV5-6 and J is TRBJ2-5; 7 bases agree with TRBD1. V gave up 3 bases and J gave up 2 bases; unmatched junction bases: 7. This CDR3 is 15 amino acids long. Germline V lookup: CDR1 SGHDT, CDR2 YYEEEE. CDR3 bases: TGTGCCAGCAGCTCGTCGACAGGGTGGCAAGAGACCCAGTACTTC. Translation gives CASSSSTGWQETQYF.

This clonotype was found many times. The chain links TRBV12-3 or TRBV12-4 to TRBJ2-4; 8 bases fit TRBD1. The CDR3 totals 13 residues. V shed 9 bases, J shed 8 bases, and the junction held 9 bases outside the gene matches. The CDR3 DNA sequence: TGTGCCAGTGCTCTTCAACAGGGGGACATTCAGTACTTC. This translates into CASALQQGDIQYF.

This clonotype has a count of ten or more. This rearrangement joins TRBV12-3 or TRBV12-4 to TRBJ2-4; unclear D gene. The CDR3 covers 13 residues. Between the trimmed V and J ends, which lost 8 bases and 0 bases, there was a span of 8 bases. Here the CDR3 DNA reads TGTGCCAGCTACTTGGTAGCCAAAAACATTCAGTACTTC. It encodes CASYLVAKNIQYF.

This clonotype was observed at least ten times. Written as DNA, the CDR3 is TGCGCCAGCAGCCAGCTCAGTATACGGGAGCTGTTTTTT. Its protein is CASSQLSIRELFF. This sequence joins TRBV5-1 and TRBJ2-2; no definite D call. This CDR3 region has 13 residues. Trimming left V 4 bases short and J 9 bases short, with 13 bases between. The germline gives CDR1 SGHRS, CDR2 YFSETQ.

This clonotype was observed a few times. V usage is TRBV29-1 and J usage is TRBJ2-5; a possible D gene is TRBD2 (6 bases). CDR1 SQVTM and CDR2 ANQGSEA come from the germline V gene. The V gene lost 4 bases and the J gene lost 3 bases, with 12 bases spanning the gap. This CDR3 region has 13 residues. The CDR3 nucleotides read TGCAGCGTTGTGGGGAAGCGGGAAGAGACCCAGTACTTC. It translates to CSVVGKREETQYF.

At least ten counts were recorded for this clonotype. The chain couples TRBV20-1 to TRBJ2-3; TRBD2 matches at 10 bases. CDR3 length: 14 amino acids. V lost 1 base, J lost 6 bases, and 4 bases stayed unmatched. Per germline, CDR1 DFQATT and CDR2 SNEGSKA (reference sequence). Here the CDR3 DNA reads TGCAGTGCTAGAGGTAGCGGGAGGAGGGATACGCAGTATTTT. Translating it yields CSARGSGRRDTQYF.

This clonotype showed up just once. The chain employs TRBV6-5 and TRBJ2-1; D is unresolved. Trimming removed 0 bases from V and 4 bases from J, with 10 bases in between. The germline gives CDR1 MNHEY, CDR2 SVGAGI. The CDR3 sequence is 15 residues long. The CDR3, as DNA: TGTGCCAGCAGTTACTCGAGCCTTGCTTACAATGAGCAGTTCTTC. This gives the protein CASSYSSLAYNEQFF.

J is TRBJ2-7 and V is TRBV12-5, with TRBD2 identical over 7 bases. J lost 12 bases, V lost 7 bases, and 6 bases had no gene match. The CDR3 extends over 10 amino acids. Looked up from germline, CDR1 is LGHNT and CDR2 is FRNRAP. CDR3 region: CASVGWEGYF. CDR3 in DNA: TGTGCTAGTGTCGGGTGGGAGGGGTACTTC.

This clonotype was picked up a small number of times. V and J are TRBV12-3 or TRBV12-4 and TRBJ1-2; possible D gene TRBD1, 6 bases. There are 14 residues in the CDR3. V gave up 2 bases and J gave up 7 bases, with 14 bases separating them. The CDR3, as DNA: TGTGCCAGCAGTTTAAGGCGCGGGGGCACTGGCTACACCTTC. This gives the protein CASSLRRGGTGYTF.

This clonotype was observed many times. V is TRBV7-8 and J is TRBJ2-7, with 9 bases matching TRBD1. From germline, CDR1 is SGHVS and CDR2 FQNEAQ. The CDR3 covers 16 residues. V gave up 3 bases and J gave up 4 bases; unmatched junction bases: 10. The chain's CDR3 is CASSFRDRDRAYEQYF. CDR3 DNA sequence: TGTGCCAGCAGCTTTAGAGACCGGGACAGGGCGTACGAGCAGTACTTC.

The chain combines TRBV3-1 with TRBJ1-2; D gene unclear. The CDR3 is 14 amino acids. Germline V CDR1 and CDR2: LGHDT, YNNKEL (reference sequence). The ends were cut back, 1 base at V and 6 bases at J, with 12 bases in the middle. Here the CDR3 DNA reads TGTGCCAGCAGCCAAGTTCCCTCGGGGAATGGCTACACCTTC. As protein: CASSQVPSGNGYTF.

This clonotype was seen only a few times. In DNA, the CDR3 is TGTGCCAGCAGCTCAAAATCGACAGGCTCGAGGGTAGAGCAGTACTTC. This translates into CASSSKSTGSRVEQYF. The rearrangement links TRBV7-9 to TRBJ2-7; weak D call: TRBD1 (6 bases). Germline V gene data show CDR1 as SEHNR and CDR2 as FQNEAQ (reference sequence). The V end lost 4 bases, the J end lost 7 bases, and 23 bases lay between the germline ends. The CDR3 is made up of 16 amino acids.

This clonotype was recorded a few times. The chain uses TRBV7-9 and TRBJ2-1; TRBD2 matches 9 bases. The V gene end was trimmed by 1 base and the J gene end by 7 bases; junction bases not matched to a gene: 11. Germline V gene data show CDR1 as SEHNR and CDR2 as FQNEAQ (reference sequence). The length of the CDR3 is 17 residues. In nucleotides, the CDR3 is TGTGCCAGCAGCTTAGGTTCGTGGTCTAGCGGGATTAATGAGCAGTTCTTC. The encoded protein is CASSLGSWSSGINEQFF. The full variable domain, in which reference TRBV7-9 and TRBJ2-1 provide the parts outside the CDR3, is DTGVSQNPRHKITKRGQNVTFRCDPISEHNRLYWYRQTLGQGPEFLTYFQNEAQLEKSRLLSDRFSAERPKGSFSTLEIQRTEQGDSAMYLCASSLGSWSSGINEQFFGPGTRLTVL.

This chain's CDR3 is CASSSPLDRLAYEQYF. The CDR3 DNA reads as TGTGCCAGCAGCTCCCCCCTGGACAGACTCGCCTACGAGCAGTACTTC. The chain uses TRBV7-9 and TRBJ2-7, with D perhaps matching TRBD1 (6 bases). Germline V gene data show CDR1 as SEHNR and CDR2 as FQNEAQ (reference sequence). The CDR3 is 16 amino acids. Trimming shortened V by 4 bases and J by 2 bases, and 18 bases separated the two germline ends.

This chain joins TRBV4-2 and TRBJ2-1, with 9 bases that match TRBD1. Unmatched junction bases numbered 4, after V lost 0 bases and J lost 7 bases. Germline V gives CDR1 LGHNA, CDR2 YNFKEQ. This CDR3 is built from 15 residues. This chain's CDR3 is CASSQEGDRGNEQFF. The CDR3 DNA is TGTGCCAGCAGCCAAGAAGGAGACAGGGGGAATGAGCAGTTCTTC.

This clonotype occurred many times. The rearrangement links TRBV2 to TRBJ2-7; tentative D call: TRBD2 (6 bases). Trimming shortened V by 4 bases and J by 6 bases, and 16 bases separated the two germline ends. Germline V lookup: CDR1 SNHLY, CDR2 FYNNEI. The CDR3 is 14 residues long. The CDR3 sequence is CASSGFGQGGEQYF. CDR3 nucleotides: TGTGCCAGCAGTGGTTTCGGGCAGGGAGGCGAGCAGTACTTC.

This clonotype was observed at least ten times. This chain joins TRBV29-1 and TRBJ2-7, with 9 bases fitting TRBD1. The CDR3 is 10 amino acids. V lost 4 bases and J lost 12; bases outside the gene matches: 4. Germline V gene sequence: CDR1 SQVTM, CDR2 ANQGSEA. The CDR3 bases are TGCAGCGTTGGGGACAGGGAGGCGTACTTC. It yields the protein CSVGDREAYF.